This T cell receptor (beta chain) comes out of a study of shared clonotypes between healthy human individuals (dated by TCRdb to between 2020 and 2021). The study in broad terms: The cohort comprised a couple of women and a few men aged 18 to 49 years. Per donor, three plates each were used for CD4 naive and CD4 memory, two for CD8 naive, and one for CD8 memory. The study deeply sequenced blood TCR repertoires of five healthy adults to estimate repertoire size and the extent of clonotype sharing between individuals. Each donor's leukapheresis produced roughly between roughly 0.85 and 9 billion PBMCs. To increase sequencing depth and limit assay-specific biases, TCR repertoire library preparation and sequencing were carried out by different laboratories using diverse techniques.

What the research found in general, with its limitations: Compared with non-shared clonotypes, the clonotypes found in all four sorted-subset donors had higher generation probabilities. Sampling was restricted to blood, and TCR repertoires in tissues likely differ from the TCR repertoires found in blood. Pairwise subsampling led to the expectation that sequencing depth would affect the degree of clonotype sharing among donors. When several donors were compared, the shared fraction of clonotypes was about 5.5% for naive CD4, approximately 3.5% for naive CD8, more than 2% for memory CD4, and about 0.36% for memory CD8. The genetic and exposure-history diversity represented was limited by the small number of donors. Naive subsets generally had larger estimated clonotype richness than memory subsets did. Incomplete sequencing was indicated by rarefaction of sorted-subset datasets, despite the large sequencing depth.

Using the deep immunoSEQ assay, multiplex PCR amplified TCR CDR3 regions from genomic DNA. Extracted genomic DNA from each cell subset was spread evenly across all wells of several immunoSEQ 96-well plates, with each plate serving as a replicate. For sorted subsets, roughly 0.2 ug genomic DNA, equal to approximately 30,000 T cell genomes, was loaded into each replicate PCR. Purified libraries were quantified with a Qubit 3.0 fluorometer, sized on a Bioanalyzer 2100, and re-quantified with the KAPA Library Quantification kit. Each immunoSEQ 96-well plate was sequenced on its own single-read 150-cycle Illumina NextSeq 550 flow cell. On the study's bioinformatics: Because the immunoSEQ output held only junctional sequences and lacked quality scores, the filtering could not match the filtering applied to full-length reads. Sequences were annotated with PyIR, a Python wrapper for IgBLAST v1.9, using IMGT germline references to assign V/J genes and CDR3. Reads were filtered out if the reads had weak V/J assignments (E-value above 1e-6), no CDR3, stop codons, out-of-frame junctions, or ambiguous translated residues. A V3J clonotype was defined by an identical inferred V gene, J gene, and CDR3 amino acid sequence. The percentage overlap between two repertoires was calculated by dividing the number of shared unique clonotypes by the size of the smaller repertoire. Richness of each repertoire was evaluated using RTK rarefaction, the Chao1 estimator, and Recon v2.1 estimates of unobserved clonotypes. Generation probabilities were computed with OLGA for all TCRbeta clonotypes obtained by the gDNA method from a few donors. The clones in this table, taken by TCRdb from immuneACCESS, are in-frame only. Not every clone is retained; where verified, under half of the shortfall comes from an unresolved V gene, and the cause of the rest is unknown. V and J calls and clone size are as listed in that table; D and trimming were resolved from the DNA. The sample table holds about 1.4 million clones, of which about 96% were seen once. The ten largest clones represent over 1% of the sample.

Taken from cysteine to phenylalanine, the CDR3 has 16 residues. CDR3 DNA is the only sequence kept; it has 48 bases, read in frame from the first base. V and J are truncated by 2 bases and 1 base respectively, leaving an intervening sequence of 12 bases. CDR1 is given as MNHNY and CDR2 as SVGAGI, both from the germline V gene (reference sequence). Of note for this clone: Which antigen it targets is not known. Base-call qualities are not available, and no considerably larger clone is one nucleotide away.

The donors were healthy, HIV-negative adults who had no recently reported acute infections or vaccinations. Every donor was a Caucasian adult living in Nashville, Tennessee, USA. CD4+ T cells were enriched through magnetic negative selection, after which naive cells were positively selected on CD45RA and the remaining negative fraction served as the memory subset. Blood was collected by leukapheresis, and PBMCs were isolated by Ficoll-Histopaque density gradient centrifugation and then cryopreserved in liquid nitrogen vapor phase. Analytical flow cytometry was used to check the purity and quantity of each magnetically sorted T cell population. Genomic DNA was isolated from each sorted fraction and quantified by UV absorbance on a Nanodrop 2000c.

The chain joins TRBV6-6 to TRBJ2-4, with no D gene named confidently. Sequenced material: naive CD4+ T cells sorted from blood. This sample's cell subset or site label indicates: CD45RA+ positively selected. The TCR originated in a young man in good health. For the CDR3, the sequence is CASSYTKTGAKNIQYF. The sequence in DNA is TGTGCCAGCAGTTACACCAAAACTGGGGCCAAAAACATTCAGTACTTC.